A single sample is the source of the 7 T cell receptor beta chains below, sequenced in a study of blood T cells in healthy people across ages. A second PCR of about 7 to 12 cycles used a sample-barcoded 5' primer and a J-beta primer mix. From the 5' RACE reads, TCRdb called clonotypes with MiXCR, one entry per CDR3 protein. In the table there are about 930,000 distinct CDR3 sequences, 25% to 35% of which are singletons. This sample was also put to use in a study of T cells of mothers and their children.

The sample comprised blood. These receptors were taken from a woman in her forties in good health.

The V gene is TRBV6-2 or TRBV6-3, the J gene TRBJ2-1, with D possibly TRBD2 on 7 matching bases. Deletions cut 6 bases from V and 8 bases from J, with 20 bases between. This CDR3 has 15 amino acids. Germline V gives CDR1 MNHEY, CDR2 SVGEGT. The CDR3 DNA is TGTGCCAGCAGGCCACCGGGGGGCTTAAGCTATGAGCAGTTCTTC. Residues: CASRPPGGLSYEQFF.

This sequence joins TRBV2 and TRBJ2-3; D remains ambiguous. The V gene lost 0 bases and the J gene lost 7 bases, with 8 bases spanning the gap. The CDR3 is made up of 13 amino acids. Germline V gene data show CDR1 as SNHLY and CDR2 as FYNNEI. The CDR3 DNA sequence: TGTGCCAGCAGTGAAGCGTTGGGTTATACGCAGTATTTT. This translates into CASSEALGYTQYF.

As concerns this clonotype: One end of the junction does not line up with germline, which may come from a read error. The CDR3 DNA reads as TGCGCCAGTAGCCCCCTGGGGGGAGAAAAGTATGGCTACACCTTC. Amino acid sequence: CASSPLGGEKYGYTF. This chain connects TRBV4-1 to TRBJ1-2, with a weak D call TRBD1 (5 bases). CDR3 size: 15 residues. Germline CDR1 is MGHRA and CDR2 is YSYEKL.

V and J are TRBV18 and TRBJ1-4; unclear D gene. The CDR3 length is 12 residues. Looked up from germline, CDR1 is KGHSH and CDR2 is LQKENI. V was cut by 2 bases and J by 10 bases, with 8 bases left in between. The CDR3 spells CASSPAEGKLFF. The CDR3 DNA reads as TGTGCCAGCTCACCAGCGGAAGGAAAACTGTTTTTT.

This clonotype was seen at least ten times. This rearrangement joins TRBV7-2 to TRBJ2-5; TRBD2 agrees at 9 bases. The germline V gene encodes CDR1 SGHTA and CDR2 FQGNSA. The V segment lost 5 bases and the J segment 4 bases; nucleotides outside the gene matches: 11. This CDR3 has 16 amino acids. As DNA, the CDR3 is TGTGCCAGCAGCCCCCTGGCGGGGGGGCTGGGAGAGACCCAGTACTTC. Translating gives CASSPLAGGLGETQYF.

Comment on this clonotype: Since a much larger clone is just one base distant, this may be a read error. The CDR3 region is CASSFRGSPYNEQFF. CDR3 coding DNA: TGCGCCAGCAGCTTCCGCGGGTCCCCCTACAATGAGCAGTTCTTC. The chain combines TRBV5-1 with TRBJ2-1; perhaps TRBD2 as D (5 bases). The CDR3 loop spans 15 amino acids. From germline, CDR1 is SGHRS and CDR2 YFSETQ. The V and J ends lost 2 bases and 2 bases respectively, with 11 bases between them.

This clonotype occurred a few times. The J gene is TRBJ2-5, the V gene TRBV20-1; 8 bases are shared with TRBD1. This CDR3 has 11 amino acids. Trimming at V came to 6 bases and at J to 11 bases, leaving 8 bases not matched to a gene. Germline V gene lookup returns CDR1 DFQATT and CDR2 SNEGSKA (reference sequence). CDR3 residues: CSADRDEEQYF. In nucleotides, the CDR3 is TGCAGTGCGGACAGGGACGAGGAGCAGTACTTC.